A selection of T cell receptor beta chains follows, all from one sample in a study of control samples from healthy donors and cancer patients. Sequencing was performed with immunoSEQ multiplex PCR; in TCRdb, only in-frame clones are kept and a portion is missing. The sample carries over 150,000 clones, just under 95% recorded once. What was sequenced was blood. The origin of the receptors is a man aged 18 to 29 in good health. Each CDR3 is given with its conserved first and last residue. D genes are given only for firm matches. Where a row states a size, it is once, few, many or the class of an expanded clone; other rows omit it.

NA,NA,14,TRBJ2-2,TRBV19,TGTGCCAGTAGTATTGAGTCGAACACCGGGGAGCTGTTTTTT,CASSIESNTGELFF
NA,NA,11,TRBJ1-4,TRBV2,TGTGCCAGCAGCCGACTGGAAAAACTGTTTTTT,CASSRLEKLFF
NA,NA,16,TRBJ2-3,TRBV19,TGTGCCAGTACCCGGCGGGAAAGTACTAGCACAGATACGCAGTATTTT,CASTRRESTSTDTQYF
NA,NA,13,TRBJ1-5,TRBV28,TGTGCCAGCAGTTCCTCCGGGACTCTGACCCAGCATTTT,CASSSSGTLTQHF
NA,NA,14,TRBJ2-5,TRBV1,TGCACCAGCAGCCAAGAGAGCGGGGGGGAGACCCAGTACTTC,CTSSQESGGETQYF
NA,NA,13,TRBJ1-6,TRBV2,TGTGCCAGCAGTCAGGGAGGAGATTCACCCCTCCACTTT,CASSQGGDSPLHF
NA,NA,14,TRBJ2-3,TRBV11-2,TGTGCCAGCAGCGCCCACGCCTACACAGATACGCAGTATTTT,CASSAHAYTDTQYF
NA,TRBD2,17,TRBJ2-1,TRBV27,TGTGCCAGCAGTATGGGGCGGGGGGGGCCCCTGGGTAATGAGCAGTTCTTC,CASSMGRGGPLGNEQFF
NA,NA,12,TRBJ1-1,TRBV5-6,TGTGCCAGCAGCTATAATCGTTTCATGACTTTCTTT,CASSYNRFMTFF
NA,NA,14,TRBJ1-3,TRBV18,TGTGCCAGCTCACGGGACCACTCTGGAAACACCATATATTTT,CASSRDHSGNTIYF
NA,NA,12,TRBJ2-7,TRBV5-1,TGCGCCAGCAGCTTGGGACAGGATAAGCAGTACTTC,CASSLGQDKQYF
NA,TRBD2,15,TRBJ2-5,TRBV14,TGTGCCAGCAGCCGGGTCCCTAGCGGACAAGAGACCCAGTACTTC,CASSRVPSGQETQYF
NA,NA,14,TRBJ2-2,TRBV10-3,TGTGCCATCAGTCCGGGACAGAACACCGGGGAGCTGTTTTTT,CAISPGQNTGELFF
NA,NA,16,TRBJ2-7,TRBV18,TGTGCCAGCTCACCATTGCCGACAGGAAACTCCTACGAGCAGTACTTC,CASSPLPTGNSYEQYF
NA,TRBD2,15,TRBJ2-3,TRBV2,TGTGCCAGCAGGGGGGGCGGGGGGGCAACAGATACGCAGTATTTT,CASRGGGGATDTQYF
NA,NA,15,TRBJ2-1,TRBV5-1,TGCGCCAGCAGCTTCGCAGGGGCTTCCTACAATGAGCAGTTCTTC,CASSFAGASYNEQFF
NA,NA,15,TRBJ1-1,TRBV7-9,TGTGCCAGCAGCTTGTCGGCTCCCTACTACGCTGAAGCTTTCTTT,CASSLSAPYYAEAFF
NA,NA,11,TRBJ2-2,TRBV6-5,TGTGCCAGCAGTAGAACCGGGGAGCTGTTTTTT,CASSRTGELFF
NA,NA,13,TRBJ1-4,TRBV3-1/TRBV3-2,TGTGCCAGCAGCCGGGGGGAAAATGAAAAACTGTTTTTT,CASSRGENEKLFF
NA,NA,16,TRBJ2-3,TRBV24-1,TGTGCCACCAGTGATAGGCAGGGTCAAAGCACAGATACGCAGTATTTT,CATSDRQGQSTDTQYF
NA,NA,13,TRBJ1-1,TRBV12-3/TRBV12-4,TGTGCCAGCAGTTTAGGCAGGGTAACTGAAGCTTTCTTT,CASSLGRVTEAFF
NA,TRBD2,13,TRBJ2-7,TRBV9,TGTGCCAGCAGCGGCGGGGGGGCTGACGAGCAGTACTTC,CASSGGGADEQYF
NA,TRBD1,15,TRBJ1-4,TRBV7-9,TGTGCCAGCAGCTTACGGACAGGGGGTTCTGAAAAACTGTTTTTT,CASSLRTGGSEKLFF
NA,TRBD1,15,TRBJ2-7,TRBV28,TGTGCCAGCAGTTCACCGGGACAGGGGCCCTACGAGCAGTACTTC,CASSSPGQGPYEQYF
NA,TRBD1,15,TRBJ2-1,TRBV19,TGTGCCAGTAGTATAGACAGGGGGCGCAAATATGAGCAGTTCTTC,CASSIDRGRKYEQFF
NA,NA,14,TRBJ1-1,TRBV18,TGTGCCAGCTCACAAAGCGGGACACCCGAGGTCGCTTTCTTT,CASSQSGTPEVAFF
NA,NA,14,TRBJ1-5,TRBV9,TGTGCCAGCAGCGGAGGAGACAGTTATCAGCCCCAGCATTTT,CASSGGDSYQPQHF
NA,TRBD1,15,TRBJ1-3,TRBV4-1,TGCGCCAGCAGCCCCTATGGACAGGGCGCGGACACCATATATTTT,CASSPYGQGADTIYF
NA,NA,16,TRBJ2-2,TRBV5-1,TGCGCCAGCAGCTCCGGACTAACTTCGAACACCGGGGAGCTGTTTTTT,CASSSGLTSNTGELFF
NA,NA,13,TRBJ2-3,TRBV5-4,TGTGCCAGCAGCGGGGGGTGGGAGGATACGCAGTATTTT,CASSGGWEDTQYF
NA,NA,12,TRBJ1-1,TRBV30,TGTGCCTGGGCCCCCAGGGACACTGAAGCTTTCTTT,CAWAPRDTEAFF
NA,TRBD1,16,TRBJ1-1,TRBV5-1,TGCGCCAGCAGCCCGGGAGGACATGGGACAGCCACTGAAGCTTTCTTT,CASSPGGHGTATEAFF
NA,TRBD1,15,TRBJ1-5,TRBV5-3,TGTGCCAGAAGTTTGACAGGGGGATCTTATCAGCCCCAGCATTTT,CARSLTGGSYQPQHF
NA,NA,16,TRBJ1-4,TRBV5-1,TGCGCCAGCAGCTTGGCCGGGGGGATATTAAGGGAAAAACTGTTTTTT,CASSLAGGILREKLFF
NA,NA,14,TRBJ1-3,TRBV7-9,TGTGCCAGCAGTAAGGGGTGGACTGGAAACACCATATATTTT,CASSKGWTGNTIYF
NA,NA,15,TRBJ1-1,TRBV10-3,TGTGCCGTACAGGGCCAGCTCGAGGTGGGCACTGAAGCTTTCTTT,CAVQGQLEVGTEAFF
NA,NA,13,TRBJ2-7,TRBV7-8,TGTGCCAGCAGCTTAGAAGCTACCTACGAGCAGTACTTC,CASSLEATYEQYF
NA,NA,13,TRBJ2-3,TRBV24-1,TGTGCCACCAGTGATATGGGGATAGATACGCAGTATTTT,CATSDMGIDTQYF
NA,NA,11,TRBJ2-7,TRBV28,TGTGCCAGCAGTTTACAGGACGAGCAGTACTTC,CASSLQDEQYF
NA,TRBD2,17,TRBJ2-3,TRBV24-1,TGTGCCACCAGTGACCCAAAGCGGGGCTACCGCACAGATACGCAGTATTTT,CATSDPKRGYRTDTQYF
NA,TRBD1,15,TRBJ1-2,TRBV6-1,TGTGCCAGCAGTGAAGGGGCAGGGGGTGGCGGTGGCTACACCTTC,CASSEGAGGGGGYTF
few,NA,14,TRBJ1-6,TRBV28,TGTGCCAGCAGGATACAGGTTTTCAATTCACCCCTCCACTTT,CASRIQVFNSPLHF
NA,NA,14,TRBJ1-3,TRBV5-1,TGCGCCAGCAGCTCCGAGCGCTCTGGAAACACCATATATTTT,CASSSERSGNTIYF
NA,NA,13,TRBJ1-1,TRBV10-2,TGCGCCAGCAGTGGCACAGGAGAGGGTGAAGCTTTCTTT,CASSGTGEGEAFF
NA,NA,13,TRBJ2-7,TRBV7-2,TGTGCCAGCAGCTTACTTAACGGCTACGAGCAGTACTTC,CASSLLNGYEQYF